These 10 T cell receptor beta chains originate from one sample sequenced in a study of early T cells in non-severe SARS-CoV-2 infection listed by TCRdb under 2021. Library creation used 5' RACE. Sequencing took place on a NextSeq 500. TCRdb reprocessed the public reads (quality trimming at Q25 with fastp, clone calling with MiXCR) and kept in-frame beta chains. Every entry covers one CDR3 protein and lists the most common genes and DNA from its rows. For this sample the table gives some 87,000 distinct CDR3 sequences, of which about 13% were detected only once. The leading ten clones occupy less than 1.5% of the sample. What was sequenced was whole blood. These TCRs come from an adult who was a healthcare worker with PCR-confirmed SARS-CoV-2 infection or an uninfected control (not recorded which).

The gene calls are TRBV7-9 and TRBJ2-1; TRBD2 matches at 10 bases. J was trimmed by 4 bases and V by 4 bases; bases with no gene match: 7. The germline V gene has CDR1 SEHNR and CDR2 FQNEAQ (reference sequence). The CDR3 covers 16 residues. CDR3 in DNA: TGTGCCAGCAGCTCCTCAGCGGGAGGGGGGTACAATGAGCAGTTCTTC. Translating it yields CASSSSAGGGYNEQFF.

This clonotype showed up just once. V and J are TRBV20-1 and TRBJ2-3; D assignment may be TRBD1 or TRBD2 (5 bases each). Per the germline V gene, CDR1 is DFQATT and CDR2 is SNEGSKA (reference sequence). V lost 5 bases and J lost 5, with 17 bases in between. The CDR3 is 14 residues long. In nucleotides, the CDR3 is TGCAGTGCTTCTTCCGGGACCCCCGGAGATACGCAGTATTTT. It is translated as CSASSGTPGDTQYF.

This clonotype was observed at least ten times. The chain is built from TRBV29-1 and TRBJ1-1, with 8 bases fitting TRBD1. Trimming removed 3 bases from V and 1 base from J; junction bases left unmatched: 1. The germline V gene encodes CDR1 SQVTM and CDR2 ANQGSEA. The CDR3 loop spans 13 amino acids. The CDR3 is CSVDTGGNTEAFF. The CDR3 DNA sequence: TGCAGCGTTGATACAGGGGGGAACACTGAAGCTTTCTTT.

The gene calls are TRBV7-8 and TRBJ2-5; TRBD1 matches at 7 bases. The germline gives CDR1 SGHVS, CDR2 FQNEAQ. The CDR3 consists of 15 residues. V lost 10 bases to trimming and J lost 5 bases; unmatched junction nucleotides: 16. In DNA, the CDR3 is TGTGCCACCACTCAGGGGCGACAGGGCTCCGAGACCCAGTACTTC. Translated: CATTQGRQGSETQYF. Using reference TRBV7-8 and TRBJ2-5 for the parts outside the CDR3, the full variable domain is GAGVSQSPRYKVAKRGQDVALRCDPISGHVSLFWYQQALGQGPEFLTYFQNEAQLDKSGLPSDRFFAERPEGSVSTLKIQRTQQEDSAVYLCATTQGRQGSETQYFGPGTRLLVL.

This clonotype has ten or more counts. The rearrangement uses TRBV12-3 or TRBV12-4 and TRBJ2-3; D remains ambiguous. The CDR3 sequence is 16 residues long. V lost 4 bases to trimming and J lost 0 bases, with 14 bases between them. This CDR3 reads CASSSPIGPSTDTQYF. The CDR3 DNA follows: TGTGCCAGCAGTTCCCCGATCGGACCTAGCACAGATACGCAGTATTTT.

Ten or more counts support this clonotype. V and J are TRBV7-8 and TRBJ2-7; 11 bases map to TRBD2. The CDR3 sequence is 15 residues long. V dropped 2 bases and J dropped 3; count of bases not matched to a gene: 3. Germline V lookup: CDR1 SGHVS, CDR2 FQNEAQ. CDR3 sequence reads: CASSLLTSGVYEQYF. CDR3 nucleotides: TGTGCCAGCAGCTTACTGACTAGCGGGGTCTACGAGCAGTACTTC.

This clonotype was observed at least ten times. The J gene is TRBJ2-1, the V gene TRBV9; D is possibly TRBD1 or TRBD2 (6 bases each). The CDR3 extends over 15 amino acids. Looked up from germline, CDR1 is SGDLS and CDR2 is YYNGEE. V was pared by 0 bases and J by 2 bases, with 9 bases between. CDR3 region: CASSVEGGAYNEQFF. CDR3 bases: TGTGCCAGCAGCGTAGAGGGGGGAGCCTACAATGAGCAGTTCTTC.

This clonotype has ten or more counts. The chain couples TRBV5-5 to TRBJ2-7; D not resolved. Deletions cut 4 bases from V and 3 bases from J, with 5 bases between. The germline V gene has CDR1 SGHKS and CDR2 YYEKEE (reference sequence). The CDR3 totals 11 residues. CDR3 in DNA: TGTGCCAGCAGCGCCTTCTACGAGCAGTACTTC. Residues: CASSAFYEQYF. The full variable domain, completed using reference TRBV5-5 and TRBJ2-7, is DAGVTQSPTHLIKTRGQQVTLRCSPISGHKSVSWYQQVLGQGPQFIFQYYEKEERGRGNFPDRFSARQFPNYSSELNVNALLLGDSALYLCASSAFYEQYFGPGTRLTVT.

This clonotype was seen repeatedly, ten times or more. The junction differs from germline at one of its ends, possibly a read error. The genes are TRBV6-2 or TRBV6-3 and TRBJ1-1; D is possibly TRBD1 (5 bases). The germline V gene has CDR1 MNHEY and CDR2 SVGEGT. The CDR3 sequence is 13 residues long. The CDR3 protein is CASRGVVKTEAFF. In DNA form, the CDR3 reads TGTGCCAGCCGGGGGGTTGTGAAGACTGAAGCTTTCTTT.

This clonotype occurred many times. V usage is TRBV7-9 and J usage is TRBJ2-1; the match to TRBD2 covers 7 bases. Germline CDR1 reads SEHNR; CDR2 reads FQNEAQ (reference sequence). The CDR3 contains 15 residues. V lost 5 bases, J lost 9 bases, and 13 bases stayed unmatched. CDR3 coding DNA: TGTGCCAGCAGCCTCAAGACTAGCCTTTGGGCTGAGCAGTTCTTC. Amino acids: CASSLKTSLWAEQFF.